This record looks at one TCR beta chain sequence and its context. The entry originates in a study of shared clonotypes between healthy human individuals. TCRdb's table, derived via immunoSEQ multiplex PCR, lists solely in-frame clones and lacks some. The sample lists under 600,000 clones, 97% seen once, with 0.057% in the top ten. Looked up from germline, CDR1 is KGHSH and CDR2 is LQKENI. Trimming at V came to 2 bases and at J to 4 bases, leaving 1 base not matched to a gene. The CDR3 is 13 residues long. The specimen was naive CD4+ T cells sorted from blood. The subset: CD45RA+ positively selected. The sequence was obtained from a woman in her 30s in good health. The chain employs TRBV18 and TRBJ2-5, with 7 bases identical to TRBD1. CDR3 nucleotides: TGTGCCAGCTCACCATCAGGGGGAGAGACCCAGTACTTC. Encoded protein: CASSPSGGETQYF.